These T cell receptor beta chains were read from a single sample in a study of T cells in Graves' hyperthyroidism and ophthalmopathy. TCRdb reprocessed the multiplex PCR reads via MiXCR and lists one record per CDR3 protein. There are about 700,000 distinct CDR3 sequences in the sample; roughly 15% occur only once, and approximately 10% lies in the top ten. Sample: blood. These receptors came from a woman under 30 with Graves' hyperthyroidism. The CDR3 runs from the conserved cysteine through the conserved F or W.

V,CDR3
TRBV7-3,CASSPTPGRQATQYF
TRBV5-1,CASSPDRGQPFEQYF
TRBV18,CASSSGTGASTEAFF
TRBV29-1,CSGRDRAGQYF
TRBV18,CASSPAGVPDTRYF
TRBV6-5,CASRSQQSMNTEAFF
TRBV20-1,CSASGSASTDTQYF
TRBV6-1,CASKNGVDNQPQHF
TRBV6-1,CASSEIEGGGYEQYF
TRBV6-1,CASSTGQGPYYYEQYF
TRBV28,CATTLAGGGTGELFF
TRBV30,CAWSVQGAWNSPLHF
TRBV27,CASRGLPGNTEAFF
TRBV20-1,CSAHGTSNTGELFF
TRBV24-1,CATSRTGPDTQYF
TRBV12-3/TRBV12-4,CASSFVVLFPGELFF
TRBV5-1,CASSSEVGGETQYF
TRBV5-1,CASSLGDGWTQYF
TRBV6-2/TRBV6-3,CASSYSPGGGEFSGANVLTF
TRBV12-3/TRBV12-4,CASSLRGGQGAVNTEAFF
TRBV19,CASSMYSGQGGLVEQFF
TRBV7-2,CASSLGSPAYNEQFF
TRBV19,CASSPASLAGLSYNEQFF
TRBV3-1,CASSQDEVAGELFF
TRBV10-3,CAISAANSNQPQHF
TRBV30,CAWSEGLEINEQFF
TRBV3-1,CASSQVWGGRDNEQFF
TRBV30,CAWSGGFPLSSYNEQFF
TRBV4-1,CASSQVVLRISSYNEQFF
TRBV20-1,CSFLSGKGDTQYF
TRBV6-2/TRBV6-3,CASSYSGPGQPQHF
TRBV9,CASSAERVEAGNEQFF
TRBV20-1,CSAVGGQQETQYF
TRBV6-1,CASRTTGYYEQYF
TRBV3-1,CASSARDGPSYEQYF
TRBV30,CAWRGQATGELFF
TRBV11-3,CASSLVPGGHGGELFF
TRBV5-8,CASSQNTIYF
TRBV4-2,CASSQEGISTWGNEQFF
TRBV27,CASRPTGTKYGYTF
TRBV3-1,CASSQDRVWEAFF